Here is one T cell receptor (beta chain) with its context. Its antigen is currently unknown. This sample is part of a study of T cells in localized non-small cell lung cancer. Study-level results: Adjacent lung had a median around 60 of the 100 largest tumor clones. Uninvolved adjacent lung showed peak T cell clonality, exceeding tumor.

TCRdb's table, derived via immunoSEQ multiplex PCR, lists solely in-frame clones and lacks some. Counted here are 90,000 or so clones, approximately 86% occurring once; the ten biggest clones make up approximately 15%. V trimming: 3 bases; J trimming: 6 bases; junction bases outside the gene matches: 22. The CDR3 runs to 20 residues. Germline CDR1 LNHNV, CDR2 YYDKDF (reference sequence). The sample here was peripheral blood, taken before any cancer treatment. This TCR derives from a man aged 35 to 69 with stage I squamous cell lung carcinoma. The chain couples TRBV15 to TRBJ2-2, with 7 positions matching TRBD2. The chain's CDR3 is CATSSSPFGEGMGLAGELFF. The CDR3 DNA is TGTGCCACCAGCAGCTCACCTTTTGGGGAGGGAATGGGCCTAGCCGGGGAGCTGTTTTTT.